One and the same sample provided the 5 T cell receptor beta chains below, sequenced in a study of response to subunit inactivated influenza vaccine. TCRdb redid the calling of the RT-PCR reads with MiXCR, one entry per CDR3 protein. The top ten hold around 14% of the sample, which has 500,000 to 550,000 distinct CDR3 sequences, around 7.7% seen once. Sequenced material: PBMCs from blood, taken roughly 24 months after vaccination. Receptors originate from a man between 45 and 75 years old who received an inactivated influenza vaccine.

This clonotype was observed many times. The chain couples TRBV20-1 to TRBJ2-1; D uncertain. Looked up from germline, CDR1 is DFQATT and CDR2 is SNEGSKA (reference sequence). This CDR3 region has 12 residues. V was pared by 6 bases and J by 3 bases, with 9 bases between. CDR3 bases: TGCAGTGCCCGAAGGGACTACAATGAGCAGTTCTTC. This codes for CSARRDYNEQFF.

This clonotype was seen only a few times. The chain has TRBV29-1 and TRBJ1-1; D might be TRBD1 (5 bases). With 7 bases removed from V and 1 base from J, the gap between germline ends came to 16 bases. This CDR3 region has 14 residues. Germline V gene lookup returns CDR1 SQVTM and CDR2 ANQGSEA. The CDR3 DNA sequence: TGCAGCGCTGATCAGAGGGGAGGGAACACTGAAGCTTTCTTT. This encodes CSADQRGGNTEAFF.

The sample holds many counts of this clonotype. V is TRBV12-3 or TRBV12-4 and J is TRBJ2-7, with D possibly being TRBD1 (6 bases). There are 13 residues in the CDR3. V lost 5 bases and J lost 2, with 10 bases in between. The CDR3, as DNA: TGTGCCAGCAGTATGGACAGTGCCTACGAGCAGTACTTC. Its protein is CASSMDSAYEQYF.

This clonotype has only a few counts. The V and J genes are TRBV18 and TRBJ2-1; the D gene is possibly TRBD2 (5 bases). V was clipped by 0 bases and J by 13 bases, with 10 bases between them. This CDR3 contains 12 residues. Germline CDR1 KGHSH, CDR2 LQKENI. CDR3 in DNA: TGTGCCAGCTCACCACCGGAGGCGGGTCAGTTCTTC. This codes for CASSPPEAGQFF.

This clonotype has only a few counts. The CDR3 nucleotides read TGCGCCAGCAGCCAAGAGGGACAGGGCGAAGATACGCAGTATTTT. It specifies CASSQEGQGEDTQYF. This chain connects TRBV4-3 to TRBJ2-3; 9 bases agree with TRBD1. J was trimmed by 5 bases and V by 0 bases; bases with no gene match: 3. CDR3 length: 15 amino acids. The germline V gene has CDR1 LGHNA and CDR2 YSLEER.